This is a list of T cell receptor beta chains from one sample in a study of blood T cell repertoires in COVID-19. Only in-frame clones appear in the TCRdb table, and some are missing; sequencing was by immunoSEQ multiplex PCR. The data contain about 120,000 clones, approximately 85% of them singletons. Sequenced sample: peripheral blood. These TCRs come from a man aged 30 to 39 with COVID-19, enrolled during active disease. Both conserved end residues are part of each CDR3. A D gene is named only where the DNA matches it firmly. Where a row states a size, it is once, few, many or the class of an expanded clone; other rows omit it.

V,size,D,J,CDR3,DNA
TRBV5-1,once,NA,TRBJ2-5,CASSTGTYQETQYF,TGCGCCAGCAGCACAGGGACGTACCAAGAGACCCAGTACTTC
TRBV7-9,NA,NA,TRBJ2-2,CASSPATGKGTGELFF,TGTGCCAGCAGCCCCGCAACAGGGAAGGGGACCGGGGAGCTGTTTTTT
TRBV5-5,few,NA,TRBJ2-7,CASSLGGRTYEQYF,TGTGCCAGCAGCTTGGGGGGCCGCACCTACGAGCAGTACTTC
TRBV19,once,NA,TRBJ2-5,CASKAPTRGRQETQYF,TGTGCCAGTAAGGCGCCCACCAGGGGTCGGCAAGAGACCCAGTACTTC
TRBV5-1,NA,NA,TRBJ1-5,CASSLALWLGAGSQPQHF,TGCGCCAGCAGCTTGGCTCTATGGCTTGGGGCGGGAAGTCAGCCCCAGCATTTT
TRBV11-3,NA,TRBD1,TRBJ2-2,CASSLAGGEYTGELFF,TGTGCCAGCAGCTTAGCAGGGGGCGAGTACACCGGGGAGCTGTTTTTT
TRBV11-2,NA,NA,TRBJ1-5,CASSLGAAQPQHF,TGTGCCAGCAGCTTGGGAGCGGCTCAGCCCCAGCATTTT
TRBV27,NA,TRBD2,TRBJ2-7,CASSLSTRLAGRYEQYF,TGTGCCAGCAGTTTATCCACCCGGCTAGCGGGACGCTACGAGCAGTACTTC
TRBV12-5,NA,TRBD1,TRBJ2-3,CASGLVLGQGSHTDTQYF,TGTGCTAGTGGTTTGGTACTCGGACAGGGGAGCCACACAGATACGCAGTATTTT
TRBV30,NA,TRBD2,TRBJ2-1,CAWSGSGSRPYNEQFF,TGTGCCTGGAGTGGAAGCGGGAGTAGGCCCTACAATGAGCAGTTCTTC
TRBV5-6,NA,NA,TRBJ2-1,CASSLGASGSYNEQFF,TGTGCCAGCAGCTTGGGGGCGAGCGGCTCCTACAATGAGCAGTTCTTC
TRBV7-3,NA,NA,TRBJ2-7,CASRQTGEAYEQYF,TGTGCCAGCAGGCAAACAGGGGAGGCCTACGAGCAGTACTTC
TRBV5-4,NA,NA,TRBJ1-4,CASSLGPQGTNEKLFF,TGTGCCAGCAGCTTGGGGCCCCAGGGCACTAATGAAAAACTGTTTTTT
TRBV19,NA,NA,TRBJ1-2,CASRSTGYGYTF,TGTGCCAGTAGATCCACCGGCTATGGCTACACCTTC
TRBV9,NA,NA,TRBJ1-1,CASSVGPEGAEAFF,TGTGCCAGCAGCGTCGGACCTGAAGGGGCTGAAGCTTTCTTT
TRBV7-9,NA,NA,TRBJ1-1,CASRPVGGITEAFF,TGTGCCAGCAGACCGGTGGGAGGCATCACTGAAGCTTTCTTT
TRBV3-1/TRBV3-2,NA,NA,TRBJ2-1,CASSQEAGTRDTMKENWVPFF,TGTGCCAGCAGCCAAGAAGCCGGGACAAGAGACACAATGAAAGAAAATTGGGTCCCGTTCTTC
TRBV24-1,NA,NA,TRBJ1-5,CATNQGKNQPQHF,TGTGCCACCAATCAGGGTAAGAATCAGCCCCAGCATTTT
TRBV5-4,NA,NA,TRBJ2-3,CASSLERTQYF,TGTGCCAGCAGCTTGGAGCGTACGCAGTATTTT
TRBV30,NA,TRBD2,TRBJ2-3,CAWSPSGRKTDTQYF,TGTGCCTGGAGTCCTAGCGGGAGGAAAACAGATACGCAGTATTTT
TRBV6-2/TRBV6-3,few,NA,TRBJ2-7,CASSYVPTYEQYF,TGTGCCAGCAGTTACGTTCCCACCTACGAGCAGTACTTC
TRBV9,few,TRBD2,TRBJ2-3,CASSPMTSGGALFTDTQYF,TGTGCCAGCAGCCCGATGACTAGCGGGGGGGCCCTTTTCACAGATACGCAGTATTTT
TRBV9,NA,TRBD1,TRBJ2-6,CASSVATGQGALSGANVLTF,TGTGCCAGCAGCGTAGCTACGGGACAGGGGGCCCTCTCTGGGGCCAACGTCCTGACTTTC
TRBV7-6,once,TRBD1,TRBJ1-5,CASSSGTGLGQPQHF,TGTGCCAGCAGCTCGGGGACAGGGTTGGGTCAGCCCCAGCATTTT
TRBV3-1/TRBV3-2,NA,TRBD1,TRBJ1-1,CASSTQDRGNTEAFF,TGTGCCAGCAGCACCCAGGACAGGGGGAACACTGAAGCTTTCTTT
TRBV2,NA,NA,TRBJ2-3,CASSGGGTGTDTQYF,TGTGCCAGCAGTGGAGGGGGTACAGGCACAGATACGCAGTATTTT
TRBV5-1,NA,TRBD2,TRBJ2-3,CASSDGLGPFTDTQYF,TGCGCCAGCAGCGATGGACTAGGACCATTCACAGATACGCAGTATTTT
TRBV4-2,many,NA,TRBJ2-7,CASSQDLDSSYEQYF,TGTGCCAGCAGCCAAGATCTTGACAGCTCCTACGAGCAGTACTTC
TRBV6-5,NA,NA,TRBJ2-4,CASRPDRSALIQYF,TGTGCCAGCAGACCCGACAGGTCCGCGCTCATTCAGTACTTC
TRBV6-1,NA,NA,TRBJ1-4,CASSEQGYEKLFF,TGTGCCAGCAGTGAGCAGGGCTATGAAAAACTGTTTTTT
TRBV30,few,NA,TRBJ2-6,CAWSSRVQAGANVLTF,TGTGCCTGGAGTTCCAGGGTTCAGGCAGGGGCCAACGTCCTGACTTTC
TRBV18,NA,TRBD2,TRBJ2-6,CASSPPGLAGGSGANVLTF,TGTGCCAGCTCACCTCCAGGACTAGCGGGAGGCTCTGGGGCCAACGTCCTGACTTTC
TRBV2,NA,NA,TRBJ1-2,CASGGVGYGYTF,TGTGCCAGTGGGGGGGTAGGGTATGGCTACACCTTC
TRBV9,medium-sized,TRBD2,TRBJ2-1,CASSSRTSGVRNEQFF,TGTGCCAGCAGCTCACGGACTAGCGGGGTGCGCAATGAGCAGTTCTTC
TRBV5-1,once,NA,TRBJ1-2,CASSQSQGQEGYTF,TGCGCCAGCAGCCAATCTCAGGGGCAGGAGGGCTACACCTTC
TRBV10-1,NA,NA,TRBJ2-1,CASSEDPGLSYNEQFF,TGCGCCAGCAGTGAGGATCCAGGGCTCTCCTACAATGAGCAGTTCTTC
TRBV5-4,once,NA,TRBJ1-1,CASSQKGDAMNTEAFF,TGTGCCAGCAGCCAGAAGGGAGACGCGATGAACACTGAAGCTTTCTTT
TRBV9,NA,NA,TRBJ1-2,CASSPGVLLGGYTF,TGTGCCAGCAGCCCCGGGGTTCTTCTAGGTGGCTACACCTTC
TRBV4-3,NA,NA,TRBJ2-7,CASSQDSGASYEQYF,TGCGCCAGCAGCCAAGATAGTGGGGCGAGCTACGAGCAGTACTTC
TRBV4-1,NA,NA,TRBJ2-1,CASSQYGVENEQFF,TGCGCCAGCAGCCAATACGGTGTGGAGAATGAGCAGTTCTTC
TRBV30,NA,NA,TRBJ2-2,CAWGPGAGELFF,TGTGCCTGGGGGCCCGGAGCCGGGGAGCTGTTTTTT
TRBV10-1,NA,TRBD2,TRBJ2-1,CASSGLAGDEQFF,TGCGCCAGCAGTGGGCTAGCGGGCGATGAGCAGTTCTTC
TRBV19,NA,TRBD1,TRBJ2-7,CASGDRVGYEQYF,TGTGCCTCTGGGGACAGGGTAGGCTACGAGCAGTACTTC
TRBV2,NA,NA,TRBJ1-1,CASSLYRSQNTEAFF,TGTGCCAGCTCACTTTACAGGAGCCAGAACACTGAAGCTTTCTTT
TRBV18,NA,NA,TRBJ2-2,CASSPPSSTGELFF,TGTGCCAGCTCACCACCGTCATCCACCGGGGAGCTGTTTTTT
TRBV27,NA,TRBD1,TRBJ2-2,CASSPRDRNTGELFF,TGTGCCAGCAGCCCCCGGGACAGGAACACCGGGGAGCTGTTTTTT
TRBV7-6,NA,TRBD1,TRBJ1-3,CASSRTGATSGNTIYF,TGTGCCAGCAGCAGGACAGGGGCTACCTCTGGAAACACCATATATTTT
TRBV5-1,once,TRBD1,TRBJ1-6,CASSPAALTGASLPLHF,TGCGCCAGCAGCCCCGCCGCCCTGACAGGGGCCTCTTTACCCCTCCACTTT
TRBV7-2,NA,NA,TRBJ1-3,CASTNRAGNTIYF,TGTGCCAGCACCAACAGGGCTGGAAACACCATATATTTT
TRBV28,NA,TRBD2,TRBJ2-1,CASSLSSGGVDNEQFF,TGTGCCAGCAGTTTGTCTAGCGGGGGGGTTGACAATGAGCAGTTCTTC
TRBV24-1,NA,NA,TRBJ2-3,CATSAGRTDTQYF,TGTGCCACCAGTGCTGGGCGCACAGATACGCAGTATTTT
TRBV5-1,NA,TRBD2,TRBJ2-2,CASSLGLAGTGELFF,TGCGCCAGCAGCCTGGGACTAGCGGGGACCGGGGAGCTGTTTTTT
TRBV7-9,NA,NA,TRBJ2-3,CASSLDLARPSTDTQYF,TGTGCCAGCAGCTTAGATCTAGCCAGACCTAGCACAGATACGCAGTATTTT
TRBV6-5,NA,TRBD2,TRBJ2-5,CASSYSTSGGETQYF,TGTGCCAGCAGTTACTCGACTAGCGGGGGAGAGACCCAGTACTTC
TRBV12-3/TRBV12-4,NA,NA,TRBJ2-7,CASSFRRDYEQYF,TGTGCCAGCAGTTTTAGGCGGGACTACGAGCAGTACTTC
TRBV19,NA,NA,TRBJ2-1,CASSIGGYSYNEQFF,TGTGCCAGTAGTATTGGCGGGTACTCCTACAATGAGCAGTTCTTC
TRBV6-2/TRBV6-3,NA,NA,TRBJ2-3,CASSYMEDRNTDTQYF,TGTGCCAGCAGTTACATGGAGGATAGGAACACAGATACGCAGTATTTT